This T cell receptor (beta chain) emerged from a study of CD8 T cells in ankylosing spondylitis. V was shortened by 3 bases and J by 9 bases, with 15 bases between the two germline ends. Germline-derived CDR1 and CDR2 are SQVTM and ANQGSEA. CDR3 size: 13 residues. This clonotype was seen many times. What it recognizes is unknown. Preparation of TCR beta libraries was done by quantitative 5'-RACE with molecular barcodes. TCRdb recomputed calls from the 5' RACE reads with MiXCR, one row per CDR3 protein. The data hold around 220,000 distinct CDR3 sequences, with around 18% observed a single time. Findings and caveats of the study: It was reported that disease-linked clones were significantly enriched in matched ankylosing spondylitis synovial fluid. Previously reported in reactive arthritis synovial fluid and blood were some of the motif variants. Within peripheral blood, clones linked to disease were CD8+ and relatively rare. Blood of patients with ankylosing spondylitis appeared to be characterized by a TCR beta motif of eight highly homologous variants.

The sample comprised blood, either unsorted or a sorted T cell fraction (not recorded which). This chain links TRBV29-1 with TRBJ2-1; no clear D gene. This clonotype was sampled from a male donor with ankylosing spondylitis. As DNA, the CDR3 is TGCAGCGTTGAGGGTCTAGGCAGTAGTGAGCAGTTCTTC. Translating it yields CSVEGLGSSEQFF.